The 32 T cell receptor beta chains below were found in one sample sequenced in a study of immune evolution from preneoplasia to lung adenocarcinoma. Measured with immunoSEQ multiplex PCR; TCRdb has only the in-frame clones, and not every one. Here the sample spans 4,500 or so clones, roughly 77% being singletons. What was sequenced was FFPE invasive lung adenocarcinoma tissue. Receptors were obtained from a person aged 70 to 79 with invasive lung adenocarcinoma. Some clones in this sample may be carry-over from other donors' samples.

This clone was detected once. This rearrangement joins TRBV4-1 to TRBJ1-1, with a possible D match to TRBD1 (5 bases). The V and J ends lost 2 bases and 5 bases respectively, with 9 bases between them. The CDR3 is made up of 13 amino acids. Per germline, CDR1 MGHRA and CDR2 YSYEKL. In DNA form, the CDR3 reads TGCGCCAGCAGCCAACGGGAGGGGACTGAAGCTTTCTTT. This codes for CASSQREGTEAFF.

The rearrangement joins TRBV6-5 to TRBJ1-6, with 8 bases that match TRBD1. The trim removed 3 bases at V and 8 bases at J, leaving 3 bases unmatched. The CDR3 is 14 residues long. In germline, CDR1 is MNHEY, CDR2 SVGAGI. The CDR3 sequence is CASSYMTGDSPLHF. The CDR3 bases are TGTGCCAGCAGTTATATGACAGGGGATTCACCCCTCCACTTT.

This rearrangement joins TRBV9 to TRBJ2-3; 8 nucleotides align to TRBD1. Germline-derived CDR1 and CDR2 are SGDLS and YYNGEE. V dropped 0 bases and J dropped 2; count of bases not matched to a gene: 2. The CDR3 contains 15 residues. CDR3 DNA sequence: TGTGCCAGCAGCGTAGAGGGACAGGTCACAGATACGCAGTATTTT. It codes for CASSVEGQVTDTQYF.

The gene calls are TRBV21-1 and TRBJ2-7. TRBV21-1 is a pseudogene segment. The CDR3 extends over 16 amino acids. The CDR3 sequence is CASSKGMLRTTYEQYF. CDR3 nucleotides: TGTGCCAGCAGCAAAGGGATGTTGCGGACCACCTACGAGCAGTACTTC.

This chain joins TRBV29-1 and TRBJ2-1; 9 bases agree with TRBD2. J was trimmed by 6 bases and V by 0 bases; bases with no gene match: 6. Germline V lookup: CDR1 SQVTM, CDR2 ANQGSEA. CDR3 length: 15 residues. CDR3 nucleotides: TGCAGCGTTGAAGATAGGCGGGAGGGCCTCAATGAGCAGTTCTTC. As protein: CSVEDRREGLNEQFF.

This rearrangement joins TRBV5-8 to TRBJ1-5, with 7 bases that match TRBD1. This CDR3 contains 15 residues. The germline V gene has CDR1 SGHTS and CDR2 YDEGEE. The junction had 10 bases not matched to a gene; V was cut back by 4 bases and J by 6 bases. The CDR3 DNA sequence: TGTGCCAGCAGCCGTAAGGGGGCCGTTTCTCAGCCCCAGCATTTT. Amino acid sequence: CASSRKGAVSQPQHF.

The rearrangement joins TRBV29-1 to TRBJ2-7; 7 bases align to TRBD2. The CDR3 runs 11 residues. V gave up 7 bases and J gave up 5 bases; unmatched junction bases: 5. In germline, CDR1 is SQVTM, CDR2 ANQGSEA. In DNA, the CDR3 is TGCAGCGCAGGGCGGGGGAACGAGCAGTACTTC. This gives the protein CSAGRGNEQYF.

The rearrangement joins TRBV7-6 to TRBJ2-2; D is perhaps TRBD1 or TRBD2 (5 bases each). This CDR3 is 15 amino acids long. With 9 bases removed from V and 2 bases from J, the gap between germline ends came to 16 bases. Per the germline V gene, CDR1 is SGHVS and CDR2 is FNYEAQ. The CDR3 here is CARLRQGVNTGELFF. In DNA, the CDR3 is TGTGCCAGACTCAGGCAGGGAGTTAACACCGGGGAGCTGTTTTTT. Full variable domain (outside the CDR3, taken from reference TRBV7-6 and TRBJ2-2): GAGVSQSPRYKVTKRGQDVALRCDPISGHVSLYWYRQALGQGPEFLTYFNYEAQQDKSGLPNDRFSAERPEGSISTLTIQRTEQRDSAMYRCARLRQGVNTGELFFGEGSRLTVL.

The chain links TRBV29-1 to TRBJ2-7; 7 nucleotides agree with TRBD1. With 3 bases clipped from V and 7 bases from J, the junction kept 6 bases outside the gene matches. CDR3 length: 12 residues. The V gene's germline CDR1 is SQVTM and CDR2 ANQGSEA. The CDR3 region is CSVDRGRGEQYF. CDR3 sequence (DNA): TGCAGCGTTGACAGGGGGAGAGGAGAGCAGTACTTC.

The chain carries TRBV5-1 and TRBJ2-3; D assignment may be TRBD1 or TRBD2 (5 bases each). From germline, CDR1 is SGHRS and CDR2 YFSETQ. This CDR3 contains 14 residues. Trimming left V 3 bases short and J 2 bases short, with 10 bases between. CDR3 in amino acids: CASSSGRYTDTQYF. The CDR3 DNA is TGCGCCAGCAGCTCGGGACGTTACACAGATACGCAGTATTTT. Looking up the rest from reference TRBV5-1 and TRBJ2-3 gives the full variable domain: KAGVTQTPRYLIKTRGQQVTLSCSPISGHRSVSWYQQTPGQGLQFLFEYFSETQRNKGNFPGRFSGRQFSNSRSEMNVSTLELGDSALYLCASSSGRYTDTQYFGPGTRLTVL.

This sequence joins TRBV2 and TRBJ1-4, with D tentatively TRBD1 (5 bases). V dropped 4 bases and J dropped 5 bases, with 11 bases sitting between them. The CDR3 extends over 14 amino acids. Germline loops: CDR1 SNHLY, CDR2 FYNNEI. CDR3 sequence reads: CASSVMGENEKLFF. The CDR3 region has the DNA TGTGCCAGCAGTGTTATGGGGGAGAATGAAAAACTGTTTTTT.

V and J are TRBV12-5 and TRBJ2-1; D call uncertain. The CDR3 contains 13 residues. The germline V gene encodes CDR1 LGHNT and CDR2 FRNRAP. V was cut by 1 base and J by 4 bases, with 5 bases left in between. The CDR3 loop is CASGLGQYNEQFF. In nucleotides, the CDR3 is TGTGCTAGTGGTTTGGGGCAGTACAATGAGCAGTTCTTC.

The chain employs TRBV12-5 and TRBJ2-1; 7 bases align to TRBD1. CDR1 and CDR2 (germline): LGHNT, FRNRAP. This CDR3 has 15 residues. V dropped 3 bases and J dropped 7; count of bases not matched to a gene: 9. The CDR3 DNA sequence: TGTGCTAGTGGTTTTAGATCGGGACAGTGGAATGAGCAGTTCTTC. Protein: CASGFRSGQWNEQFF.

This clone was recorded once. J is TRBJ2-7 and V is TRBV5-5, with a weak D call TRBD2 (6 bases). Trimming took off 2 bases at V and 11 bases at J, with 14 bases between the two ends. The germline V gene encodes CDR1 SGHKS and CDR2 YYEKEE (reference sequence). This CDR3 comprises 12 residues. The CDR3, as DNA: TGTGCCAGCAGCTTCGGAAGACTAGGCGAGTACTTC. Translating gives CASSFGRLGEYF.

The chain employs TRBV9 and TRBJ2-2; the match to TRBD2 covers 8 bases. The CDR3 extends over 16 amino acids. CDR1 SGDLS and CDR2 YYNGEE come from the germline V gene. The V segment lost 0 bases and the J segment 6 bases; nucleotides outside the gene matches: 7. CDR3 amino acids: CASSVGRLAFAGELFF. The CDR3 DNA follows: TGTGCCAGCAGCGTAGGAAGACTAGCGTTCGCCGGGGAGCTGTTTTTT.

The chain joins TRBV5-1 to TRBJ1-4; D call uncertain. This CDR3 has 14 residues. V dropped 2 bases and J dropped 7 bases, with 12 bases sitting between them. Germline CDR1 and CDR2: SGHRS and YFSETQ. The CDR3: CASSFGGETEKLFF. CDR3 DNA sequence: TGCGCCAGCAGCTTCGGTGGCGAAACTGAAAAACTGTTTTTT.

This CDR3 reads CASSPTGTSGIFETQYF. The DNA for the CDR3 is TGTGCCAGCAGCCCGACCGGGACTAGCGGGATTTTTGAGACCCAGTACTTC. J is TRBJ2-5 and V is TRBV7-8; 13 nucleotides align to TRBD2. Germline V gene sequence: CDR1 SGHVS, CDR2 FQNEAQ. This CDR3 is 17 amino acids long. The V gene end was trimmed by 5 bases and the J gene end by 5 bases; junction bases not matched to a gene: 11.

The chain uses TRBV28 and TRBJ1-1, with 9 bases identical to TRBD1. With V trimmed by 2 bases and J by 4 bases, 5 bases remained unmatched. The CDR3 runs to 15 residues. CDR1 MDHEN and CDR2 SYDVKM come from the germline V gene. CDR3 sequence: CASSLMDRGLTEAFF. The CDR3, as DNA: TGTGCCAGCAGTTTAATGGACAGGGGTCTCACTGAAGCTTTCTTT.

In this sample, this clone turned up once. The chain recombines TRBV18 with TRBJ2-7; 7 bases are shared with TRBD1. The CDR3 is 14 amino acids. The V gene end was trimmed by 0 bases and the J gene end by 3 bases; junction bases not matched to a gene: 2. CDR1 and CDR2 from the germline V gene are KGHSH and LQKENI. The CDR3 reads CASSPPWDSYEQYF. In DNA, the CDR3 is TGTGCCAGCTCACCACCTTGGGACAGCTACGAGCAGTACTTC.

As regards this clone: Mismatch with germline at one junction end may stem from a read error. The V gene is TRBV7-9, the J gene TRBJ2-3, with 9 bases that match TRBD2. CDR1 and CDR2 (germline): SEHNR, FQNEAQ (reference sequence). CDR3 length: 15 amino acids. Written as DNA, the CDR3 is TGTGTCAGCAGCCCTAGCGGGGTAGAAACAGATACGCAGTATTTT. Translating gives CVSSPSGVETDTQYF.

The chain employs TRBV11-3 and TRBJ2-3, with 9 bases matching TRBD1. CDR3 length: 17 residues. Trimming at V came to 3 bases and at J to 1 base, leaving 8 bases not matched to a gene. The germline V gene has CDR1 SGHNT and CDR2 YENEEA. The DNA for the CDR3 is TGTGCCAGCAGCTTCGGGACAGGGAGCCCTGGCACAGATACGCAGTATTTT. Its protein is CASSFGTGSPGTDTQYF.

This clone came up a few times. This chain uses TRBV19 with TRBJ2-3; 11 bases map to TRBD1. The CDR3 totals 17 residues. Trimming cost V 4 bases and J 3 bases; bases outside gene matches: 9. From germline, CDR1 is LNHDA and CDR2 SQIVND (reference sequence). Here the CDR3 DNA reads TGTGCCAGTAGTACCCTCGGGACAGGGGGGAGGACAGATACGCAGTATTTT. Its translation is CASSTLGTGGRTDTQYF.

This chain connects TRBV25-1 to TRBJ1-4, with 10 bases aligning to TRBD1. Trimming cost V 2 bases and J 6 bases; bases outside gene matches: 3. This CDR3 comprises 15 residues. In germline, CDR1 is MGHDK, CDR2 SYGVNS. The CDR3 here is CASSEQDRGHEKLFF. In DNA form, the CDR3 reads TGTGCCAGCAGTGAACAAGACAGGGGGCATGAAAAACTGTTTTTT.

The chain uses TRBV11-3 and TRBJ2-5; D may be TRBD1 (6 bases). The CDR3 loop spans 16 amino acids. Germline assignment: CDR1 SGHNT and CDR2 YENEEA. Trimming took 1 base from V and 5 from J, leaving 17 bases between them. CDR3 amino acids: CASSLVMGASRETQYF. In DNA form, the CDR3 reads TGTGCCAGCAGCTTAGTGATGGGGGCAAGCAGGGAGACCCAGTACTTC.

The chain recombines TRBV9 with TRBJ2-3; 10 bases are a match to TRBD1. Germline V CDR1 and CDR2: SGDLS, YYNGEE. Trimming cost V 1 base and J 3 bases; bases outside gene matches: 5. The CDR3 has 16 amino acids. The CDR3: CASSVSGTGVTDTQYF. In nucleotides, the CDR3 is TGTGCCAGCAGCGTATCCGGGACAGGGGTGACAGATACGCAGTATTTT.

The gene calls are TRBV10-3 and TRBJ1-1; TRBD1 is a possible D gene (6 bases). Trimming removed 3 bases at V and 1 base at J, with 12 bases between. Germline V gives CDR1 ENHRY, CDR2 SYGVKD. The CDR3 has 15 amino acids. The CDR3 bases are TGTGCCATCAGTGAATCTACAGGGCCGAACACTGAAGCTTTCTTT. Translated, it gives CAISESTGPNTEAFF.

The V call is TRBV20-1, the J call TRBJ2-1; D gene ambiguous. Looked up from germline, CDR1 is DFQATT and CDR2 is SNEGSKA (reference sequence). V lost 6 bases to trimming and J lost 8 bases, with 11 bases between them. The CDR3 has 11 residues. The CDR3: CSATRADEQFF. In nucleotides, the CDR3 is TGCAGTGCGACACGGGCCGATGAGCAGTTCTTC.

Only one count was recorded for this clone. The V and J genes are TRBV6-6 and TRBJ2-7; D is possibly TRBD2 (5 bases). Germline CDR1 reads MNHNY; CDR2 reads SVGAGI (reference sequence). Trimming pared 6 bases from V and 0 bases from J, leaving 12 bases between. The CDR3 loop spans 14 amino acids. CDR3 DNA: TGTGCCAGCAGCCCGGGGTCCTTCTCCTACGAGCAGTACTTC. Residues: CASSPGSFSYEQYF.

The gene calls are TRBV6-6 and TRBJ2-5; D remains unclear. There are 12 residues in the CDR3. Germline V gene sequence: CDR1 MNHNY, CDR2 SVGAGI (reference sequence). The ends were cut back, 5 bases at V and 5 bases at J, with 9 bases in the middle. In nucleotides, the CDR3 is TGTGCCAGCAGTCTTGGTACCGAGACCCAGTACTTC. Protein product: CASSLGTETQYF.

This chain connects TRBV7-8 to TRBJ2-7, with 8 bases that match TRBD2. The ends lost 6 bases at V and 3 bases at J; junction bases unmatched: 10. Germline lookup yields CDR1 SGHVS and CDR2 FQNEAQ. The CDR3 has 15 amino acids. The CDR3 region is CASSHGGGRVYEQYF. The CDR3 DNA sequence: TGTGCCAGCAGTCACGGGGGGGGGCGCGTCTACGAGCAGTACTTC. The whole variable domain, remainder taken from reference TRBV7-8 and TRBJ2-7, is GAGVSQSPRYKVAKRGQDVALRCDPISGHVSLFWYQQALGQGPEFLTYFQNEAQLDKSGLPSDRFFAERPEGSVSTLKIQRTQQEDSAVYLCASSHGGGRVYEQYFGPGTRLTVT.

The chain combines TRBV18 with TRBJ1-1; TRBD1 might be the D (5 bases). Germline V lookup: CDR1 KGHSH, CDR2 LQKENI. The V end lost 1 base, the J end lost 1 base, and 10 bases lay between the germline ends. This CDR3 region has 15 residues. This chain's CDR3 is CASSPQSTGNTEAFF. The CDR3 coding sequence is TGTGCCAGCTCACCACAATCTACAGGGAACACTGAAGCTTTCTTT.

In regard to this clone: Relative to the germline gene, one junction end is altered; a read error may explain this. This chain uses TRBV6-1 with TRBJ1-4; possibly TRBD1 for D (5 bases). Germline CDR1 reads MNHNS; CDR2 reads SASEGT. There are 15 residues in the CDR3. The CDR3: CASKSQRAQGTSDVF. The DNA for the CDR3 is TGTGCCAGCAAGAGCCAGCGAGCTCAGGGAACGTCGGATGTTTTT.